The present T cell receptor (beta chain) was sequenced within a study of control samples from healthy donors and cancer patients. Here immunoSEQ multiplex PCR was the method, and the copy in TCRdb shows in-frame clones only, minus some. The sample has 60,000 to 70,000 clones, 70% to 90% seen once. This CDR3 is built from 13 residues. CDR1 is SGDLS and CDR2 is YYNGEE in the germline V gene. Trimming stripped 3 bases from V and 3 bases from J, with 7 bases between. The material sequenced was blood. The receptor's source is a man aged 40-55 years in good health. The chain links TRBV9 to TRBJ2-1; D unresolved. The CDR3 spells CASSARYYNEQFF. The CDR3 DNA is TGTGCCAGCAGCGCCCGGTACTACAATGAGCAGTTCTTC.